What follows are 25 T cell receptor beta chains derived from one specimen sequenced in a study of blood T cell repertoires in COVID-19. The method was immunoSEQ multiplex PCR; TCRdb's version includes in-frame clones alone and lacks a portion of them. Among 300,000 to 400,000 clones listed, approximately 88% were seen once. The specimen was peripheral blood. These receptors came from a woman aged 25 to 39 with COVID-19, enrolled during active disease.

The table lists this clone with many counts. The chain uses TRBV10-3 and TRBJ1-5, with 7 bases lining up with TRBD1. The length of the CDR3 is 15 residues. V shed 2 bases, J shed 4 bases, and the junction held 5 bases outside the gene matches. Per germline, CDR1 ENHRY and CDR2 SYGVKD. The CDR3 DNA follows: TGTGCCATCAGTGAGACCGACAGGGAAAATCAGCCCCAGCATTTT. It specifies CAISETDRENQPQHF.

The rearrangement uses TRBV6-5 and TRBJ1-2; 7 bases line up with TRBD1. CDR1 is MNHEY, CDR2 SVGAGI, per germline. With 6 bases clipped from V and 4 bases from J, the junction kept 14 bases outside the gene matches. The CDR3 is 16 amino acids. Written as DNA, the CDR3 is TGTGCCAGCAGCTACCAGGGGGTCTCCAATCCCTATGGCTACACCTTC. Protein sequence: CASSYQGVSNPYGYTF.

The chain joins TRBV6-6 to TRBJ1-1, with D hard to call. The germline V gene encodes CDR1 MNHNY and CDR2 SVGAGI (reference sequence). CDR3 length: 14 amino acids. The V end lost 2 bases, the J end lost 4 bases, and 11 bases lay between the germline ends. The DNA for the CDR3 is TGTGCCAGCAGTTACGGTTACGCGGGCACTGAAGCTTTCTTT. This translates into CASSYGYAGTEAFF.

The chain employs TRBV3-1 (or the pseudogene TRBV3-2) and TRBJ1-5; 9 positions match TRBD1. The CDR3 runs 17 residues. V was pared by 5 bases and J by 0 bases, with 8 bases of the junction left unmatched. Germline-derived CDR1 and CDR2 are LGHDT and YNNKEL (reference sequence). The CDR3 coding sequence is TGTGCCAGCAGCGCGGGAACAGGGGGCCATAGCAATCAGCCCCAGCATTTT. Its translation is CASSAGTGGHSNQPQHF.

This clone was seen a handful of times. This chain's CDR3 is CSATYSYGYTF. CDR3 nucleotide sequence: TGCAGTGCTACCTATTCCTATGGCTACACCTTC. This chain uses TRBV20-1 with TRBJ1-2; the D is unclear. Germline CDR1 is DFQATT and CDR2 is SNEGSKA (reference sequence). V shed 4 bases and J shed 4 bases, with 7 bases lying between them. The CDR3 is made up of 11 amino acids.

The V and J genes are TRBV24-1 and TRBJ1-2; 9 nucleotides line up with TRBD1. The CDR3 has 14 residues. From germline, CDR1 is KGHDR and CDR2 SFDVKD. With 3 bases clipped from V and 4 bases from J, the junction kept 2 bases outside the gene matches. This CDR3 reads CATSDTGGGYGYTF. The DNA for the CDR3 is TGTGCCACCAGTGATACAGGGGGCGGCTATGGCTACACCTTC.

The chain combines TRBV4-1 with TRBJ1-2; D unresolved. CDR3 length: 15 amino acids. From germline, CDR1 is MGHRA and CDR2 YSYEKL. V lost 3 bases, J lost 4 bases, and 15 bases lay in between. CDR3 DNA: TGCGCCAGCAGCCATCCGACGACATTCGTCTATGGCTACACCTTC. Encoded protein: CASSHPTTFVYGYTF.

The rearrangement links TRBV11-2 to TRBJ2-5, with 9 bases that match TRBD2. The V gene's germline CDR1 is SGHAT and CDR2 FQNNGV. V was clipped by 3 bases and J by 7 bases; unmatched bases: 3. There are 13 residues in the CDR3. The CDR3 DNA sequence: TGTGCCAGCAGCTTGCGGGGGGGAAGGACCCAGTACTTC. This encodes CASSLRGGRTQYF.

The chain joins TRBV5-1 to TRBJ1-6; tentative D call: TRBD1 (6 bases). The CDR3 contains 14 residues. Trimming took off 0 bases at V and 10 bases at J, with 11 bases between the two ends. Germline V lookup: CDR1 SGHRS, CDR2 YFSETQ. This CDR3 reads CASSLVGRGSPLHF. The CDR3 nucleotides are TGCGCCAGCAGCTTGGTAGGCAGGGGATCACCCCTCCACTTT. The variable domain in full, completed from reference TRBV5-1 and TRBJ1-6, reads KAGVTQTPRYLIKTRGQQVTLSCSPISGHRSVSWYQQTPGQGLQFLFEYFSETQRNKGNFPGRFSGRQFSNSRSEMNVSTLELGDSALYLCASSLVGRGSPLHFGNGTRLTVT.

This chain connects TRBV11-2 to TRBJ1-1, with unresolved D. The CDR3 loop spans 14 amino acids. Germline CDR1 and CDR2: SGHAT and FQNNGV. The V end was cut by 1 base, the J end by 1 base, with 7 bases between. The CDR3 spells CASSLGVRNTEAFF. DNA of the CDR3: TGTGCCAGCAGCTTAGGAGTGAGGAACACTGAAGCTTTCTTT.

The chain employs TRBV4-1 and TRBJ1-2; 10 positions match TRBD1. This CDR3 contains 17 residues. Germline loops: CDR1 MGHRA, CDR2 YSYEKL. The V gene end was trimmed by 1 base and the J gene end by 4 bases; junction bases not matched to a gene: 9. DNA for the CDR3: TGCGCCAGCAGCCAAGCAGCGCAGACAGGGGGCTTCTATGGCTACACCTTC. Its translation: CASSQAAQTGGFYGYTF.

The chain combines TRBV18 with TRBJ2-1, with D possibly TRBD2 on 7 matching bases. V was cut by 0 bases and J by 3 bases, with 12 bases left in between. The length of the CDR3 is 16 residues. CDR1 and CDR2 from the germline V gene are KGHSH and LQKENI. Here the CDR3 reads CASSPPGGAVYNEQFF. CDR3 coding DNA: TGTGCCAGCTCACCACCGGGGGGGGCTGTCTACAATGAGCAGTTCTTC.

This rearrangement joins TRBV3-1 (or the pseudogene TRBV3-2) to TRBJ2-3; D may be TRBD1 (6 bases). V was trimmed by 2 bases and J by 0 bases, leaving 15 bases between them. The CDR3 extends over 17 amino acids. Germline V gives CDR1 LGHDT, CDR2 YNNKEL (reference sequence). The chain's CDR3 is CASSQRVGQKSTDTQYF. As DNA, the CDR3 is TGTGCCAGCAGCCAAAGAGTTGGACAGAAAAGCACAGATACGCAGTATTTT.

This chain joins TRBV27 and TRBJ2-2; D uncertain. CDR3 length: 13 residues. Deletions cut 5 bases from V and 0 bases from J, with 4 bases between. The germline gives CDR1 MNHEY, CDR2 SMNVEV (reference sequence). The CDR3 here is CASSLANTGELFF. Here the CDR3 DNA reads TGTGCCAGCAGTCTTGCGAACACCGGGGAGCTGTTTTTT.

The chain is built from TRBV10-3 and TRBJ2-3, with D maybe TRBD2 (5 bases). CDR1 and CDR2 (germline): ENHRY, SYGVKD. This CDR3 has 14 amino acids. V gave up 10 bases and J gave up 4 bases, with 18 bases separating them. CDR3 region: CATAPYPSSDTQYF. For the CDR3, the DNA is TGTGCCACCGCGCCGTACCCTAGCTCAGATACGCAGTATTTT.

The chain is built from TRBV3-1 (or the pseudogene TRBV3-2) and TRBJ1-3; 9 positions agree with TRBD1. The CDR3 sequence is 16 residues long. The V segment lost 1 base and the J segment 3 bases; nucleotides outside the gene matches: 4. The germline V gene has CDR1 LGHDT and CDR2 YNNKEL (reference sequence). The CDR3 region has the DNA TGTGCCAGCAGCCAAGCGGGACAGGGTAATGGAAACACCATATATTTT. Its translation: CASSQAGQGNGNTIYF.

The chain links TRBV2 to TRBJ1-2, with TRBD1 identical over 7 bases. J gave up 7 bases and V 1 base, and 3 bases lay outside the gene matches. The CDR3 contains 13 residues. The V gene's germline CDR1 is SNHLY and CDR2 FYNNEI. In nucleotides, the CDR3 is TGTGCCAGCAGTGAAGAGGCAGGGGGTGGCTACACCTTC. The encoded protein is CASSEEAGGGYTF.

CDR3 nucleotide sequence: TGCAGCGTCCAGAGGACAGGGCAGGAGACAGATACGCAGTATTTT. It encodes CSVQRTGQETDTQYF. V usage is TRBV29-1 and J usage is TRBJ2-3, with 8 bases lining up with TRBD1. The CDR3 runs to 15 residues. CDR1 and CDR2 from the germline V gene are SQVTM and ANQGSEA. With V trimmed by 6 bases and J by 3 bases, 11 bases remained unmatched.

This chain connects TRBV11-1 to TRBJ1-3; D gene ambiguous. The V gene lost 5 bases and the J gene lost 1 base, with 12 bases spanning the gap. This CDR3 region has 15 residues. The germline gives CDR1 SGHAT, CDR2 FQDESV (reference sequence). The CDR3 DNA is TGTGCCAGCAGCCGGACGGGATTATCTGGAAACACCATATATTTT. This gives the protein CASSRTGLSGNTIYF.

The V call is TRBV2, the J call TRBJ2-1, with a tentative D call TRBD2 (6 bases). The ends were cut back, 2 bases at V and 7 bases at J, with 9 bases in the middle. The CDR3 spans 13 residues. CDR1 and CDR2 (germline): SNHLY, FYNNEI. The CDR3 DNA reads TGTGCCAGCAGTGAATCGGCGGGGAATGAGCAGTTCTTC. Amino acids: CASSESAGNEQFF.

The chain is built from TRBV15 and TRBJ2-1, with 8 bases matching TRBD2. The V gene's germline CDR1 is LNHNV and CDR2 YYDKDF (reference sequence). V was clipped by 3 bases and J by 2 bases; unmatched bases: 3. This CDR3 region has 15 residues. DNA for the CDR3: TGTGCCACCAGCAGCCAGCGGGGGACCTACAATGAGCAGTTCTTC. Residues: CATSSQRGTYNEQFF.

DNA for the CDR3: TGTGCCAGTAGGACCTCCCACAGGGGATATCAGCCCCAGCATTTT. Translating gives CASRTSHRGYQPQHF. The V call is TRBV19, the J call TRBJ1-5; 7 bases line up with TRBD1. This CDR3 spans 15 amino acids. After removal of 6 bases from V and 5 bases from J, the junction contained 10 bases not matched to a gene. Germline V CDR1 and CDR2: LNHDA, SQIVND (reference sequence).

The chain joins TRBV7-8 to TRBJ1-3, with D maybe TRBD1 (5 bases). This CDR3 spans 15 amino acids. Germline-derived CDR1 and CDR2 are SGHVS and FQNEAQ. Trimming removed 1 base at V and 3 bases at J, with 10 bases between. Here the CDR3 DNA reads TGTGCCAGCAGCTTAGTGGGGGGAGATGGAAACACCATATATTTT. Protein sequence: CASSLVGGDGNTIYF.

The CDR3 here is CASSLQTGGYEQYF. CDR3 DNA: TGTGCCAGCAGCTTACAGACAGGGGGTTACGAGCAGTACTTC. V gene TRBV11-1 combines with J gene TRBJ2-7; TRBD1 agrees at 9 bases. This CDR3 region has 14 residues. Germline CDR1 SGHAT, CDR2 FQDESV (reference sequence). The V and J ends lost 2 bases and 4 bases, in that order; junction bases with no gene match: 3. Drawing the rest from reference TRBV11-1 and TRBJ2-7, the complete variable domain is EAEVAQSPRYKITEKSQAVAFWCDPISGHATLYWYRQILGQGPELLVQFQDESVVDDSQLPKDRFSAERLKGVDSTLKIQPAELGDSAMYLCASSLQTGGYEQYFGPGTRLTVT.

The chain combines TRBV5-4 with TRBJ1-2; perhaps TRBD1 as D (6 bases). Germline lookup yields CDR1 SGHNT and CDR2 YYREEE (reference sequence). The V end was cut by 0 bases, the J end by 4 bases, with 22 bases between. The CDR3 loop spans 18 amino acids. Here the CDR3 reads CASSLAGRGAGGGYGYTF. The CDR3 DNA reads as TGTGCCAGCAGCTTGGCCGGCAGGGGCGCGGGAGGTGGCTATGGCTACACCTTC.